The next 20 T cell receptor beta chains were all read from a single sample in a study of early T cells in non-severe SARS-CoV-2 infection. TCRdb called the 5' RACE reads again in MiXCR, with one record for every CDR3 protein. The data contain roughly 60,000 distinct CDR3 sequences, over 10% of them singletons. What was sequenced was whole blood. These receptors were taken from an adult who was a healthcare worker with PCR-confirmed SARS-CoV-2 infection or an uninfected control (not recorded which).

This clonotype was counted between two and nine times. The chain uses TRBV5-5 and TRBJ1-1, with D uncertain. This CDR3 is built from 15 residues. The germline V gene has CDR1 SGHKS and CDR2 YYEKEE (reference sequence). The V gene lost 2 bases and the J gene lost 1 base, with 12 bases spanning the gap. The CDR3, as DNA: TGTGCCAGCAGCTTTACAGCCACATCGAACACTGAAGCTTTCTTT. Translating it yields CASSFTATSNTEAFF.

This clonotype has just a few counts. V is TRBV29-1 and J is TRBJ1-2; D ambiguous. V lost 7 bases and J lost 7, with 13 bases in between. This CDR3 has 11 residues. Germline assignment: CDR1 SQVTM and CDR2 ANQGSEA. Written as DNA, the CDR3 is TGCAGCGGGAGATTGGGGTCTGGCTACACCTTC. Protein product: CSGRLGSGYTF.

The table lists this clonotype with a few counts. This chain links TRBV2 with TRBJ2-7; D ambiguous. CDR3 size: 13 residues. CDR1 is SNHLY, CDR2 FYNNEI, per germline. V lost 10 bases and J 2 bases, leaving 15 bases between the germline ends. CDR3 region: CATGVSPTYEQYF. As DNA, the CDR3 is TGTGCCACCGGCGTTTCTCCAACCTACGAGCAGTACTTC.

This clonotype showed up many times. The rearrangement links TRBV2 to TRBJ2-3; perhaps TRBD1 as D (6 bases). CDR1 is SNHLY and CDR2 is FYNNEI in the germline V gene. This CDR3 contains 15 residues. Trimming took off 7 bases at V and 0 bases at J, with 14 bases between the two ends. For the CDR3, the DNA is TGTGCCAGCACCCGACAGGCCCCCAGCACAGATACGCAGTATTTT. It specifies CASTRQAPSTDTQYF.

This clonotype was seen more than once but under ten times. CDR3 residues: CASSLALGVKYEQYF. The CDR3 bases are TGTGCCAGCAGCTTAGCGCTTGGGGTGAAGTACGAGCAGTACTTC. The chain combines TRBV7-9 with TRBJ2-7; D gene unclear. The CDR3 consists of 15 residues. Trimming cost V 0 bases and J 4 bases, with 13 bases left between them. Germline loops: CDR1 SEHNR, CDR2 FQNEAQ (reference sequence).

The rearrangement uses TRBV5-1 and TRBJ2-1; tentatively, D is TRBD1 (7 bases). With 4 bases removed from V and 0 bases from J, the gap between germline ends came to 11 bases. CDR1 is SGHRS, CDR2 YFSETQ, per germline. The CDR3 covers 15 residues. The CDR3 spells CASSPGDSSYNEQFF. As DNA, the CDR3 is TGCGCCAGCAGCCCGGGGGACAGCTCCTACAATGAGCAGTTCTTC.

The rearrangement joins TRBV10-3 to TRBJ2-5, with 11 bases aligning to TRBD2. V was clipped by 3 bases and J by 2 bases; unmatched bases: 5. The CDR3 contains 16 residues. The V gene's germline CDR1 is ENHRY and CDR2 SYGVKD. This chain's CDR3 is CAISESLAGEQETQYF. CDR3 DNA sequence: TGTGCCATCAGTGAATCACTAGCGGGGGAACAAGAGACCCAGTACTTC.

This chain uses TRBV4-1 with TRBJ2-4; possibly TRBD1 for D (6 bases). The germline V and J ends were trimmed by 0 bases and 2 bases, with 14 bases remaining between them. CDR1 is MGHRA and CDR2 is YSYEKL in the germline V gene. The CDR3 is 17 residues long. CDR3 region: CASSQERAGETKNIQYF. CDR3 coding DNA: TGCGCCAGCAGCCAAGAGAGGGCAGGGGAGACCAAAAACATTCAGTACTTC.

This clonotype was observed a few times. The gene calls are TRBV7-8 and TRBJ1-1; 11 positions agree with TRBD1. Germline CDR1 SGHVS, CDR2 FQNEAQ. This CDR3 is built from 13 residues. Trimming at V came to 5 bases and at J to 11 bases, leaving 7 bases not matched to a gene. CDR3 DNA sequence: TGTGCCAGCAGCAATGGACAGGGGGCGGATGCTTTCTTT. It is translated as CASSNGQGADAFF.

This clonotype was detected a few times. This chain links TRBV10-2 with TRBJ2-2, with a weak D call TRBD2 (5 bases). The CDR3 has 14 amino acids. The germline gives CDR1 WSHSY, CDR2 SAAADI. The V end lost 6 bases, the J end lost 3 bases, and 11 bases lay between the germline ends. Here the CDR3 DNA reads TGCGCCAGCAGCCTAGCTACCGACACCGGGGAGCTGTTTTTT. Translation: CASSLATDTGELFF.

The DNA for the CDR3 is TGTGCCAGCAGCGGAGGGGCGATAGCCAAAAACATTCAGTACTTC. It translates to CASSGGAIAKNIQYF. V usage is TRBV11-2 and J usage is TRBJ2-4; a weak D match, TRBD2 (6 bases). V was cut by 5 bases and J by 0 bases, with 11 bases left in between. The CDR3 runs 15 residues. Germline V CDR1 and CDR2: SGHAT, FQNNGV.

The chain employs TRBV9 and TRBJ1-5; maybe TRBD1 (6 bases). This CDR3 contains 14 residues. Germline lookup yields CDR1 SGDLS and CDR2 YYNGEE. V lost 4 bases, J lost 6 bases, and 14 bases lay in between. CDR3 DNA: TGTGCCAGCAGCCCCAGGGGTGGTGTTCAGCCCCAGCATTTT. Translating it yields CASSPRGGVQPQHF.

This rearrangement joins TRBV10-2 to TRBJ2-3; possible D gene TRBD2, 6 bases. The CDR3 has 14 amino acids. Trimming shortened V by 7 bases and J by 0 bases, and 11 bases separated the two germline ends. Germline V gene data show CDR1 as WSHSY and CDR2 as SAAADI. The CDR3 here is CASKSGPSTDTQYF. The CDR3 DNA follows: TGCGCCAGCAAGAGCGGGCCTAGCACAGATACGCAGTATTTT.

This clonotype was detected many times. This sequence joins TRBV20-1 and TRBJ1-1, with D unclear. The V gene's germline CDR1 is DFQATT and CDR2 SNEGSKA (reference sequence). The V and J ends lost 3 bases and 0 bases respectively, with 8 bases between them. This CDR3 has 13 residues. The CDR3 coding sequence is TGCAGTGCTAGTGGTAGGGTGAACACTGAAGCTTTCTTT. It yields the protein CSASGRVNTEAFF.

This clonotype was counted ten times or more. This chain uses TRBV12-3 or TRBV12-4 with TRBJ2-3; possibly TRBD1 for D (6 bases). With 4 bases removed from V and 2 bases from J, the gap between germline ends came to 16 bases. The CDR3 is made up of 16 amino acids. The CDR3 bases are TGTGCCAGCAGTTCTCCTACCGGGACACCCACAGATACGCAGTATTTT. Its protein is CASSSPTGTPTDTQYF.

This clonotype was detected many times. The V call is TRBV7-9, the J call TRBJ2-7, with TRBD1 matching 9 bases. CDR3 size: 14 residues. V was clipped by 5 bases and J by 0 bases; unmatched bases: 2. The germline gives CDR1 SEHNR, CDR2 FQNEAQ (reference sequence). The CDR3 DNA is TGTGCCAGCAGCCTGACAGGGGGCTCCTACGAGCAGTACTTC. It yields the protein CASSLTGGSYEQYF.

This clonotype has only a few counts. The chain employs TRBV11-2 and TRBJ2-7, with D possibly matching TRBD1 (5 bases). V was cut by 0 bases and J by 3 bases, with 12 bases left in between. CDR1 and CDR2 from the germline V gene are SGHAT and FQNNGV. The CDR3 runs to 15 residues. CDR3 sequence: CASSLDAGPSYEQYF. CDR3 DNA: TGTGCCAGCAGCTTAGATGCAGGGCCCAGCTACGAGCAGTACTTC.

This clonotype was counted a few times. The gene calls are TRBV4-2 and TRBJ1-1; 8 positions match TRBD1. The CDR3 consists of 17 residues. Germline V lookup: CDR1 LGHNA, CDR2 YNFKEQ. The ends lost 1 base at V and 1 base at J; junction bases unmatched: 8. The CDR3 coding sequence is TGTGCCAGCAGCCAAGCGGCTACAGGGACAGGGAACACTGAAGCTTTCTTT. Protein sequence: CASSQAATGTGNTEAFF.

This clonotype was recorded at least ten times. V gene TRBV12-3 or TRBV12-4 combines with J gene TRBJ1-2; perhaps TRBD1 as D (6 bases). Trimming took off 5 bases at V and 6 bases at J, with 13 bases between the two ends. The CDR3 covers 13 residues. The DNA of the CDR3 is TGTGCCAGCAGTCAACAGGGTTCAAATGGCTACACCTTC. It yields the protein CASSQQGSNGYTF.

The V and J genes are TRBV20-1 and TRBJ2-2; D possibly corresponds to TRBD2 (6 bases). Germline CDR1 DFQATT, CDR2 SNEGSKA (reference sequence). The ends were cut back, 6 bases at V and 13 bases at J, with 21 bases in the middle. The CDR3 loop spans 13 amino acids. CDR3 nucleotide sequence: TGCAGTGCCTCTCCCCCGGGACTCCGGGGGCTGTTTTTT. It translates to CSASPPGLRGLFF.